This TCR beta chain came from a study of response to subunit inactivated influenza vaccine. Findings and caveats of the study: It was suggested by the authors that few new T cells are recruited by each seasonal influenza vaccination.

CDR3 length: 15 amino acids. Trimming removed 7 bases from V and 4 bases from J; junction bases left unmatched: 12. In germline, CDR1 is MNHEY, CDR2 SMNVEV (reference sequence). With regard to this clonotype: Its target is unknown.

TCRdb re-derived calls from the RT-PCR reads in MiXCR, one entry per CDR3 protein. In the table there are a few hundred thousand distinct CDR3 sequences, more than 10% of which are singletons. This specimen was non-naive T cells sorted from PBMCs, taken roughly 2 weeks before vaccination. The genes are TRBV27 and TRBJ1-2, with TRBD1 matching 7 bases. The receptor's source is a man in his fifties who received an inactivated influenza vaccine. The CDR3 region is CASKGSPAGGYGYTF. CDR3 bases: TGTGCCAGCAAGGGGTCCCCAGCAGGGGGCTATGGCTACACCTTC.